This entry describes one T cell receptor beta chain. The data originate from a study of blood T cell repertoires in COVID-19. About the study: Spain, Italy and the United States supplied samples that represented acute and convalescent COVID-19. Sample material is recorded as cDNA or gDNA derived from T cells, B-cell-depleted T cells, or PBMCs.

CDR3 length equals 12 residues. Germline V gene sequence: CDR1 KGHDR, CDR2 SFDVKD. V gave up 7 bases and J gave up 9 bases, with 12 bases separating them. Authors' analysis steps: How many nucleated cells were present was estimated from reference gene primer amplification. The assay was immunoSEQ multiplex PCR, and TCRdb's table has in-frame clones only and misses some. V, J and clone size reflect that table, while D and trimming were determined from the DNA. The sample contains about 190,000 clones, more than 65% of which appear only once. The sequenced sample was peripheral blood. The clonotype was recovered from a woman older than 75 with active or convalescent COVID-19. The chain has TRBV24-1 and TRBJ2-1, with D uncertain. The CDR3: CATSDSSVEQFF. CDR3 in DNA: TGTGCCACCAGCGACTCCAGTGTTGAGCAGTTCTTC.